The clone carrying this T cell receptor beta chain showed up many times. Its antigen is currently unknown. Authors of the study amplified TCR beta CDR3 regions from RNA transcripts. A first-round RT-PCR of the TCR CDR3 used the HTBI primer set. Via MiXCR, TCRdb re-called the multiplex PCR reads, giving one row per CDR3 protein. The table shows 500,000 to 650,000 distinct CDR3 sequences, with more than 12% occurring only once. The sample belongs to a study of T cells in Graves' hyperthyroidism and ophthalmopathy. Trimming took 6 bases from V and 5 from J, leaving 17 bases between them. The CDR3 is made up of 15 amino acids. The study excluded patients with uncontrolled infection, other autoimmune disease, pregnancy or lactation. The study, taken as a whole, reports: Median prediction lead before ophthalmopathy onset was 6.5 months with the model. Using 13 V-J features, a model discriminated ophthalmopathy from stable hyperthyroidism.

This chain links TRBV12-3 or TRBV12-4 with TRBJ1-3; TRBD1 might be the D (6 bases). The source is a woman aged 50 to 60 with Graves' ophthalmopathy. Input material: blood. CDR3 sequence reads: CASSPNRVYRNTIYF. The CDR3 nucleotides read TGTGCCAGCAGCCCCAACAGGGTTTATCGAAACACCATATATTTT.